This record covers a single T cell receptor (beta chain). The antigen is unknown. V lost 3 bases, J lost 0 bases, and 11 bases lay in between. CDR1 and CDR2 from the germline V gene are DFQATT and SNEGSKA (reference sequence). The CDR3 contains 14 residues. This sample is drawn from a study of post-analysis software for immune sequencing data. Whole-study findings and limits: Comparison of patients with controls showed 5 or 6 TRBV segments more frequent in patients, TRBV5-6, TRBV5-1 and TRBV20-1 among them. There was significantly lower normalized Chao1 diversity in multiple sclerosis patients than in controls.

Prepared TCR beta cDNA libraries contained unique molecular identifiers. Once roughly 0.85 to 11 million T cells were used, roughly 0.5 million cDNA molecules resulted. TCRdb ran MiXCR on the PCR reads and lists one entry per CDR3 protein. The table lists some 690,000 distinct CDR3 sequences, approximately 30% of them singletons, with about 0.5% in the top ten. The sequencing input was blood. This TCR came from a girl aged 10 to 17 with multiple sclerosis. The chain links TRBV20-1 to TRBJ1-2; weak D call: TRBD1 (6 bases). The CDR3 coding sequence is TGCAGTGCTAGTAGGGCAGGGGCTAACTATGGCTACACCTTC. The encoded protein is CSASRAGANYGYTF.